Shown below are 15 T cell receptor beta chains from a single sample sequenced in a study of cytomegalovirus exposure and HLA in healthy donors. Both 60 Vbeta primers and 13 Jbeta primers went into the PCR. The protocol was immunoSEQ multiplex PCR, while the TCRdb copy is restricted to in-frame clones and leaves out a portion. The sample includes over 150,000 clones, around 63% of them seen just once. Sequencing used PBMCs. All receptors come from a woman aged 18-29 years in good health and CMV-seropositive.

This clone was picked up a small number of times. The junction shows a germline mismatch at one end, possibly a read error. The gene calls are TRBV15 and TRBJ1-5; possible D gene TRBD1, 5 bases. Germline V gene data show CDR1 as LNHNV and CDR2 as YYDKDF (reference sequence). The CDR3 sequence is 15 residues long. The CDR3 here is CATSGDSQEDQPQHF. The CDR3 nucleotides read TGTGCCACCAGCGGAGACAGCCAGGAGGATCAGCCCCAGCATTTT. Full variable domain (outside the CDR3, taken from reference TRBV15 and TRBJ1-5): DAMVIQNPRYQVTQFGKPVTLSCSQTLNHNVMYWYQQKSSQAPKLLFHYYDKDFNNEADTPDNFQSRRPNTSFCFLDIRSPGLGDTAMYLCATSGDSQEDQPQHFGDGTRLSIL.

V is TRBV27 and J is TRBJ1-6; TRBD1 might be the D (5 bases). CDR1 MNHEY and CDR2 SMNVEV come from the germline V gene (reference sequence). This CDR3 has 13 residues. V shed 4 bases and J shed 7 bases, with 8 bases lying between them. Here the CDR3 reads CASSWGLNSPLHF. The CDR3 nucleotides read TGTGCCAGCAGTTGGGGCCTCAATTCACCCCTCCACTTT.

The chain combines TRBV4-1 with TRBJ1-6, with TRBD1 as a possible D gene (5 bases). Germline V gives CDR1 MGHRA, CDR2 YSYEKL. V lost 4 bases and J lost 6, with 13 bases in between. The CDR3 totals 15 residues. In DNA form, the CDR3 reads TGCGCCAGCAGCCTTCCCCCGGGACTTAATTCACCCCTCCACTTT. Translating gives CASSLPPGLNSPLHF.

This clone was seen a few times. One junction end disagrees with the germline gene, perhaps due to a read error. The rearrangement joins TRBV10-3 to TRBJ1-1; D is uncertain. The CDR3 runs to 11 residues. CDR1 is ENHRY, CDR2 SYGVKD, per germline. Here the CDR3 reads CAINESIEAFF. In nucleotides, the CDR3 is TGTGCCATCAATGAGTCTATTGAAGCTTTCTTT.

The V gene is TRBV28, the J gene TRBJ2-1, with 9 bases identical to TRBD2. The CDR3 contains 16 residues. CDR1 and CDR2 from the germline V gene are MDHEN and SYDVKM. Trimming took 7 bases from V and 6 from J; bases not matched to a gene: 13. CDR3 sequence: CASTLSGLAQSNEQFF. In nucleotides, the CDR3 is TGTGCCAGCACCCTTTCGGGACTAGCACAGTCCAATGAGCAGTTCTTC.

V and J are TRBV4-2 and TRBJ1-5, with 7 bases matching TRBD1. In germline, CDR1 is LGHNA, CDR2 YNFKEQ. The ends lost 0 bases at V and 7 bases at J; junction bases unmatched: 12. This CDR3 is 17 amino acids long. CDR3 in DNA: TGTGCCAGCAGCCAAGATAGTCACGGGACCAGGGGGCAGCCCCAGCATTTT. Protein: CASSQDSHGTRGQPQHF.

The J gene is TRBJ2-1, the V gene TRBV5-6, with 7 bases identical to TRBD2. V was clipped by 4 bases and J by 2 bases; unmatched bases: 12. Germline assignment: CDR1 SGHDT and CDR2 YYEEEE. CDR3 length: 17 residues. CDR3 nucleotide sequence: TGTGCCAGCAGCGGGCGGGCGGGGGTGAACCCCTACAATGAGCAGTTCTTC. As protein: CASSGRAGVNPYNEQFF.

The rearrangement joins TRBV29-1 to TRBJ1-2; 7 positions agree with TRBD1. This CDR3 spans 16 amino acids. Losses at the gene ends were 2 bases for V and 0 bases for J; bases not matched to a gene: 9. The germline CDR1 and CDR2 sequences are SQVTM and ANQGSEA. The CDR3 bases are TGCAGCGTTGAAAACCTGCCAGGGGGAGCTAACTATGGCTACACCTTC. This translates into CSVENLPGGANYGYTF.

This sequence joins TRBV10-1 and TRBJ2-3, with D perhaps matching TRBD2 (6 bases). V was cut by 6 bases and J by 0 bases, with 13 bases left in between. The V gene's germline CDR1 is WNHNN and CDR2 SYGVQD (reference sequence). The length of the CDR3 is 15 residues. The CDR3 DNA reads as TGCGCCAGCAGCCTCGGAGGGCCCAGCACAGATACGCAGTATTTT. As protein: CASSLGGPSTDTQYF.

This chain joins TRBV7-3 and TRBJ2-5; TRBD2 matches 7 bases. CDR3 length: 13 residues. The J segment lost 3 bases and the V segment lost 5 bases, leaving 3 bases of the junction unmatched. Germline CDR1 reads SGHTA; CDR2 reads FQGTGA. This CDR3 reads CASSTLAEETQYF. The DNA of the CDR3 is TGTGCCAGCAGCACCCTAGCGGAAGAGACCCAGTACTTC.

The chain is built from TRBV2 and TRBJ1-1; unclear D gene. Between the trimmed V and J ends, which lost 5 bases and 4 bases, there was a span of 5 bases. CDR3 length: 11 amino acids. Germline CDR1 reads SNHLY; CDR2 reads FYNNEI. CDR3 sequence reads: CASSLSTEAFF. The CDR3 DNA is TGTGCCAGCAGTCTGTCCACTGAAGCTTTCTTT.

This clone has just a few counts. The chain joins TRBV6-1 to TRBJ2-5; TRBD2 matches 9 bases. This CDR3 has 14 residues. Losses at the gene ends were 6 bases for V and 11 bases for J; bases not matched to a gene: 13. CDR1 and CDR2 (germline): MNHNS, SASEGT. The CDR3 loop is CASSTSGLADEQYF. The CDR3 region has the DNA TGTGCCAGCAGCACATCGGGACTAGCCGATGAGCAGTACTTC.

Only a few counts were recorded for this clone. The rearrangement joins TRBV27 to TRBJ1-6, with a weak D call TRBD1 (6 bases). This CDR3 has 14 amino acids. In germline, CDR1 is MNHEY, CDR2 SMNVEV (reference sequence). V dropped 6 bases and J dropped 9 bases, with 15 bases sitting between them. The CDR3 nucleotides read TGTGCCAGCAGCCGACAGGAACCTTTTTCACCCCTCCACTTT. Protein sequence: CASSRQEPFSPLHF.

This clone occurred a few times. The chain has TRBV9 and TRBJ2-7, with TRBD1 matching over 10 bases. CDR1 and CDR2 (germline): SGDLS, YYNGEE. Trimming cost V 3 bases and J 7 bases; bases outside gene matches: 7. The CDR3 has 14 amino acids. DNA of the CDR3: TGTGCCAGCAGCGGCGGGGGACAGGGGAGGGAGCAGTACTTC. Amino acid sequence: CASSGGGQGREQYF.

J is TRBJ2-2 and V is TRBV29-1; D remains ambiguous. Trimming left V 7 bases short and J 5 bases short, with 11 bases between. CDR1 is SQVTM, CDR2 ANQGSEA, per germline. The CDR3 length is 12 residues. In nucleotides, the CDR3 is TGCAGCGCCCTATGGCGGACCGGGGAGCTGTTTTTT. This sequence encodes CSALWRTGELFF.